This TCR beta chain was obtained from a study of OX40 agonist ivuxolimab in advanced cancers. Samples of blood were obtained at baseline, on cycle 4 day 1, and on cycle 7 day 1. The CDR3 totals 15 residues. Germline V gene data show CDR1 as SGHVS and CDR2 as FQNEAQ. Losses at the gene ends were 2 bases for V and 7 bases for J; bases not matched to a gene: 10. Profiling relied on immunoSEQ multiplex PCR, and the TCRdb table lists in-frame clones only, not all of them. The table records fewer than 65,000 clones, approximately 89% of them present only once. This sequence was found in an adult with an advanced solid tumor such as melanoma, head and neck, liver or kidney cancer. V and J are TRBV7-8 and TRBJ1-2, with TRBD1 matching over 7 bases. The starting material was CD4+ or CD8+ T cells sorted from blood, obtained in a trial of the OX40 agonist ivuxolimab. CDR3 loop: CASSLLDRTLGGYTF. The CDR3 bases are TGTGCCAGCAGCTTATTGGACAGGACGTTGGGTGGCTACACCTTC.